Presented here are 27 T cell receptor beta chains from one specimen sequenced in a study of blood T cell repertoires in COVID-19. Data came from immunoSEQ multiplex PCR; TCRdb stores just in-frame clones and leaves some out. The sample includes some 150,000 clones, around four fifths of them seen just once. Sequencing used peripheral blood. The receptors were sampled from a woman in her thirties or forties with active or convalescent COVID-19.

The chain employs TRBV28 and TRBJ1-5; TRBD1 might be the D (5 bases). Trimming removed 8 bases at V and 9 bases at J, with 20 bases between. This CDR3 is 14 amino acids long. Per germline, CDR1 MDHEN and CDR2 SYDVKM. CDR3 region: CASSPGQGAWPQHF. The DNA of the CDR3 is TGTGCCAGCTCCCCCGGGCAGGGTGCCTGGCCCCAGCATTTT.

The gene calls are TRBV5-4 and TRBJ2-2; 14 bases line up with TRBD2. The length of the CDR3 is 18 residues. Unmatched junction bases numbered 4, after V lost 3 bases and J lost 0 bases. Germline V gives CDR1 SGHNT, CDR2 YYREEE (reference sequence). CDR3 in DNA: TGTGCCAGCAGCTCAGGGACTAGCGGGGGTGCGAACACCGGGGAGCTGTTTTTT. Protein sequence: CASSSGTSGGANTGELFF.

The V call is TRBV18, the J call TRBJ1-2, with D uncertain. Trimming shortened V by 3 bases and J by 4 bases, and 24 bases separated the two germline ends. Germline CDR1 and CDR2: KGHSH and LQKENI. This CDR3 is built from 18 residues. CDR3 in amino acids: CASSPTGEGYGGGYGYTF. The CDR3 nucleotides read TGTGCCAGCTCACCGACCGGGGAAGGCTATGGAGGAGGCTATGGCTACACCTTC.

This chain joins TRBV30 and TRBJ2-2; D gene ambiguous. The CDR3 is made up of 12 amino acids. CDR1 and CDR2 from the germline V gene are GTSNPN and SVGIG (reference sequence). V was pared by 4 bases and J by 1 base, with 4 bases between. CDR3 sequence: CAWNRNTGELFF. CDR3 in DNA: TGTGCCTGGAACAGGAACACCGGGGAGCTGTTTTTT.

This CDR3 reads CAWSGGGQGKSLFF. DNA of the CDR3: TGTGCCTGGAGCGGAGGTGGACAGGGGAAGAGTCTGTTTTTT. J is TRBJ1-4 and V is TRBV30; 9 bases align to TRBD1. The junction had 13 bases not matched to a gene; V was cut back by 3 bases and J by 14 bases. CDR1 and CDR2 (germline): GTSNPN, SVGIG (reference sequence). The CDR3 consists of 14 residues.

The chain uses TRBV18 and TRBJ1-2, with unresolved D. V was pared by 1 base and J by 4 bases, with 28 bases between. The CDR3 length is 20 residues. Germline-derived CDR1 and CDR2 are KGHSH and LQKENI. CDR3 loop: CASSPLGSGSGRQSGYGYTF. CDR3 nucleotides: TGTGCCAGCTCACCACTTGGTTCAGGTTCGGGCCGGCAAAGCGGCTATGGCTACACCTTC.

The chain recombines TRBV5-1 with TRBJ2-2; no clear D. The CDR3 length is 14 residues. Trimming shortened V by 0 bases and J by 6 bases, and 9 bases separated the two germline ends. Germline CDR1 reads SGHRS; CDR2 reads YFSETQ. Written as DNA, the CDR3 is TGCGCCAGCAGCTTGGGAGGTCGGGCCGGGGAGCTGTTTTTT. Residues: CASSLGGRAGELFF. Complete variable domain (other parts from reference TRBV5-1 and TRBJ2-2): KAGVTQTPRYLIKTRGQQVTLSCSPISGHRSVSWYQQTPGQGLQFLFEYFSETQRNKGNFPGRFSGRQFSNSRSEMNVSTLELGDSALYLCASSLGGRAGELFFGEGSRLTVL.

This sequence joins TRBV5-1 and TRBJ2-5; 8 bases line up with TRBD2. V was clipped by 3 bases and J by 2 bases; unmatched bases: 18. The CDR3 loop spans 19 amino acids. CDR1 and CDR2 from the germline V gene are SGHRS and YFSETQ. CDR3 sequence reads: CASSYRPSGYKRTQETQYF. The CDR3 nucleotides read TGCGCCAGCAGCTACCGACCTAGCGGGTATAAGAGGACTCAAGAGACCCAGTACTTC.

V usage is TRBV6-5 and J usage is TRBJ1-2, with TRBD1 as a possible D gene (5 bases). Trimming removed 7 bases from V and 8 bases from J, with 14 bases in between. The length of the CDR3 is 12 residues. Germline-derived CDR1 and CDR2 are MNHEY and SVGAGI. The CDR3 DNA follows: TGTGCCAGCACGGGAGGAAACAGGGGCTACACCTTC. It yields the protein CASTGGNRGYTF.

The chain links TRBV4-3 to TRBJ2-7, with D possibly TRBD2 on 5 matching bases. V was cut by 0 bases and J by 2 bases, with 17 bases left in between. The CDR3 contains 17 residues. Germline V gives CDR1 LGHNA, CDR2 YSLEER. The CDR3 sequence is CASSQEALGSSTYEQYF. The CDR3 coding sequence is TGCGCCAGCAGCCAAGAGGCGTTGGGGAGTAGCACCTACGAGCAGTACTTC.

J is TRBJ1-1 and V is TRBV19; the match to TRBD1 covers 7 bases. The germline CDR1 and CDR2 sequences are LNHDA and SQIVND (reference sequence). CDR3 length equals 15 residues. V trimming: 4 bases; J trimming: 1 base; junction bases outside the gene matches: 6. This CDR3 is CASSRTGTANTEAFF. The DNA for the CDR3 is TGTGCCAGTAGTAGAACCGGGACAGCGAACACTGAAGCTTTCTTT.

The J gene is TRBJ2-3, the V gene TRBV11-2; D ambiguous. The germline gives CDR1 SGHAT, CDR2 FQNNGV. The CDR3 length is 12 residues. Trimming took off 5 bases at V and 2 bases at J, with 5 bases between the two ends. The CDR3 here is CASSLNTDTQYF. The DNA for the CDR3 is TGTGCCAGCAGCCTAAACACAGATACGCAGTATTTT.

With respect to this clone: This sample also contains other DNA sequences that code for the same CDR3. The genes are TRBV6-5 and TRBJ2-2, with a possible D match to TRBD1 (6 bases). The CDR3 totals 15 residues. V was clipped by 7 bases and J by 2 bases, with 14 bases between them. Germline CDR1 and CDR2: MNHEY and SVGAGI. CDR3 sequence: CASTPGQPNTGELFF. Here the CDR3 DNA reads TGTGCCAGCACCCCGGGACAACCTAACACCGGGGAGCTGTTTTTT.

This clone was detected only a few times. The V call is TRBV10-2, the J call TRBJ1-5, with 8 bases that match TRBD1. In germline, CDR1 is WSHSY, CDR2 SAAADI. The CDR3 totals 13 residues. Germline trimming cut 6 bases from V and 2 bases from J; bases unmatched to any gene: 0. The CDR3 sequence is CASRGQGNQPQHF. The CDR3 DNA sequence: TGCGCCAGCAGGGGACAGGGCAATCAGCCCCAGCATTTT.

The chain uses TRBV7-2 and TRBJ1-3, with unresolved D. Germline CDR1 reads SGHTA; CDR2 reads FQGNSA. This CDR3 has 14 amino acids. With 7 bases removed from V and 0 bases from J, the gap between germline ends came to 10 bases. The CDR3 spells CASTPQFSGNTIYF. As DNA, the CDR3 is TGTGCCAGCACCCCCCAGTTCTCTGGAAACACCATATATTTT.

The rearrangement links TRBV11-2 to TRBJ2-5; no reliable D call. V gave up 1 base and J gave up 7 bases, with 10 bases separating them. This CDR3 has 13 residues. Germline CDR1 and CDR2: SGHAT and FQNNGV. The CDR3 region is CASSLGTPGTQYF. As DNA, the CDR3 is TGTGCCAGCAGCTTAGGTACTCCCGGGACCCAGTACTTC.

This chain connects TRBV5-6 to TRBJ1-5, with D unclear. The CDR3 sequence is 14 residues long. Trimming stripped 2 bases from V and 0 bases from J, with 6 bases between. In germline, CDR1 is SGHDT, CDR2 YYEEEE. CDR3: CASSFSGSNQPQHF. CDR3 sequence (DNA): TGTGCCAGCAGCTTTTCCGGTAGCAATCAGCCCCAGCATTTT.

The chain carries TRBV18 and TRBJ2-7, with 10 bases matching TRBD2. J was trimmed by 3 bases and V by 2 bases; bases with no gene match: 4. The germline CDR1 and CDR2 sequences are KGHSH and LQKENI. This CDR3 contains 15 residues. CDR3 residues: CASSPASSGSYEQYF. The CDR3 bases are TGTGCCAGCTCACCAGCGTCTAGCGGGAGCTACGAGCAGTACTTC.

The rearrangement joins TRBV18 to TRBJ1-5; 8 nucleotides align to TRBD1. Germline V gene lookup returns CDR1 KGHSH and CDR2 LQKENI. Trimming cost V 3 bases and J 5 bases; bases outside gene matches: 9. The CDR3 length is 16 residues. The CDR3 loop reads CASSPSTGGRDQPQHF. In DNA, the CDR3 is TGTGCCAGCTCACCTTCTACAGGGGGTAGGGATCAGCCCCAGCATTTT.

In this sample, this clone turned up a few times. V usage is TRBV28 and J usage is TRBJ1-5, with D perhaps TRBD1 (5 bases). Trimming left V 4 bases short and J 2 bases short, with 12 bases between. Germline V gene sequence: CDR1 MDHEN, CDR2 SYDVKM. This CDR3 has 15 amino acids. The CDR3 region is CASSSSGIGNQPQHF. As DNA, the CDR3 is TGTGCCAGCAGTTCCTCAGGGATCGGCAATCAGCCCCAGCATTTT.

The V gene is TRBV7-2, the J gene TRBJ1-4; no reliable D call. The germline V gene has CDR1 SGHTA and CDR2 FQGNSA. With 0 bases removed from V and 0 bases from J, the gap between germline ends came to 8 bases. The CDR3 extends over 16 amino acids. CDR3 sequence reads: CASSLASFATNEKLFF. CDR3 bases: TGTGCCAGCAGCTTAGCGTCCTTTGCAACTAATGAAAAACTGTTTTTT.

This sequence joins TRBV28 and TRBJ1-3; 8 bases align to TRBD1. Germline lookup yields CDR1 MDHEN and CDR2 SYDVKM. CDR3 size: 14 residues. With V trimmed by 6 bases and J by 5 bases, 6 bases remained unmatched. The CDR3 nucleotides read TGTGCCAGCAGATACGACAGGGGCAGAAACACCATATATTTT. This translates into CASRYDRGRNTIYF.

The V and J genes are TRBV5-1 and TRBJ2-7; 7 nucleotides agree with TRBD1. This CDR3 has 13 residues. Germline V gives CDR1 SGHRS, CDR2 YFSETQ. V trimming: 6 bases; J trimming: 2 bases; junction bases outside the gene matches: 5. The CDR3 is CASTPGGPYEQYF. CDR3 sequence (DNA): TGCGCCAGCACGCCAGGGGGTCCCTACGAGCAGTACTTC.

The chain joins TRBV28 to TRBJ1-1; 7 positions agree with TRBD1. The germline gives CDR1 MDHEN, CDR2 SYDVKM. The trim removed 8 bases at V and 5 bases at J, leaving 11 bases unmatched. CDR3 length: 14 amino acids. The CDR3 DNA reads TGTGCCAGCCGCGGGAGGGGGCGCGGGACTGAAGCTTTCTTT. This translates into CASRGRGRGTEAFF.

V usage is TRBV18 and J usage is TRBJ1-2; maybe TRBD1 (5 bases). CDR3 size: 13 residues. From germline, CDR1 is KGHSH and CDR2 LQKENI. V lost 2 bases, J lost 3 bases, and 7 bases lay in between. CDR3 loop: CASSPGAYYGYTF. Here the CDR3 DNA reads TGTGCCAGCTCACCAGGGGCCTACTATGGCTACACCTTC.

The chain has TRBV4-2 and TRBJ2-4; 10 bases are a match to TRBD2. Germline V gene sequence: CDR1 LGHNA, CDR2 YNFKEQ. CDR3 length: 16 amino acids. The V segment lost 0 bases and the J segment 7 bases; nucleotides outside the gene matches: 6. Here the CDR3 reads CASSQDNTLAGNIQYF. CDR3 sequence (DNA): TGTGCCAGCAGCCAAGATAATACACTAGCGGGGAACATTCAGTACTTC.

The rearrangement joins TRBV6-5 to TRBJ2-7; D unresolved. The CDR3 is 14 amino acids. Germline V gene sequence: CDR1 MNHEY, CDR2 SVGAGI. Trimming pared 3 bases from V and 0 bases from J, leaving 9 bases between. The CDR3 DNA follows: TGTGCCAGCAGTTATTATGTGAGCTCCTACGAGCAGTACTTC. This encodes CASSYYVSSYEQYF.